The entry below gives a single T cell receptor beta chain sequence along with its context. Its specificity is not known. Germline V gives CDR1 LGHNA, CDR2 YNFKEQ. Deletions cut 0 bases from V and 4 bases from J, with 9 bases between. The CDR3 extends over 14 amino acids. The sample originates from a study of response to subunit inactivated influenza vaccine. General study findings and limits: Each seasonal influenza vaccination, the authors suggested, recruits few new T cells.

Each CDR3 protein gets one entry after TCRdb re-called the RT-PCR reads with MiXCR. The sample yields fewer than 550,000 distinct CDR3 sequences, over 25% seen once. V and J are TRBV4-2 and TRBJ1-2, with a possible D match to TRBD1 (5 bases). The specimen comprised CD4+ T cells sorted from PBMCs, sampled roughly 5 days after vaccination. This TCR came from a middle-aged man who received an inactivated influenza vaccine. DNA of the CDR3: TGTGCCAGCAGCCAAGATCTCGACAGCTATGGCTACACCTTC. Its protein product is CASSQDLDSYGYTF.